The T cell receptor (beta chain) under discussion was sequenced for a study of cytotoxic CD8 clonotypes in ibrutinib-treated CLL. Study-level background: There were around twelve relapsed/refractory patients and approximately 16 treatment-naive patients, and roughly 18 were IGHV unmutated. Mean yields were around 240,000 productive templates and under 100,000 productive rearrangements per sample.

Whole-study findings and limits: Baseline values of clonality outstripped age-matched healthy donors and followed circulating CD8+ T-cell counts.

Comment on this clone: Its cognate antigen is unknown.

Trimming removed 7 bases from V and 5 bases from J, with 16 bases in between. Germline V gene lookup returns CDR1 SGHDT and CDR2 YYEEEE. The CDR3 consists of 13 residues. Profiling relied on immunoSEQ multiplex PCR, and the TCRdb table lists in-frame clones only, not all of them. The data hold over 200,000 clones, with roughly 65% observed a single time. This TCR was recovered from a human donor with chronic lymphocytic leukemia. V gene TRBV5-6 combines with J gene TRBJ2-7; weak D call: TRBD2 (6 bases). The specimen was PBMCs, collected after 12 months of ibrutinib treatment. The DNA of the CDR3 is TGTGCCAGCGGACTAAGCTGGGGCGACGAGCAGTACTTC. Translated: CASGLSWGDEQYF.